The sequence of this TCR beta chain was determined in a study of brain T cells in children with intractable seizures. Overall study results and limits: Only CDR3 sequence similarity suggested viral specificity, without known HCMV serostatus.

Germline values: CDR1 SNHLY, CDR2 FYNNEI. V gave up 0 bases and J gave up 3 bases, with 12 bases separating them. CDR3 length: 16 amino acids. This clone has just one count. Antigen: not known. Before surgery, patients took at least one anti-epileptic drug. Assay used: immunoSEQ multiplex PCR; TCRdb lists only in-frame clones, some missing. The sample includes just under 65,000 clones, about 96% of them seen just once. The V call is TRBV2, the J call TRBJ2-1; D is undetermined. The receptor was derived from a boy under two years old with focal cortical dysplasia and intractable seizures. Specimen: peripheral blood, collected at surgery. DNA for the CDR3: TGTGCCAGCAGTGAAGCGGGTCTTAGGAACTACAATGAGCAGTTCTTC. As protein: CASSEAGLRNYNEQFF.